The clone carrying this T cell receptor beta chain was picked up one time. The antigen remains unidentified. This sample is drawn from a study of cytomegalovirus exposure and HLA in healthy donors. Study-level findings and limits: The authors listed some 150 TCR beta chains as cytomegalovirus-associated. A missense variant in DCLRE1C was later tied to TCR beta V- and J-gene trimming. Judged likely to be a sequencing artifact was a cluster of highly shared sequence variants.

A multiplex PCR was run with 60 Vbeta primers and 13 Jbeta primers. Generated by immunoSEQ multiplex PCR, the TCRdb table keeps only in-frame clones and is missing some. The sample has 100,000 to 150,000 clones, over 80% seen once. The V gene end was trimmed by 6 bases and the J gene end by 1 base; junction bases not matched to a gene: 5. From germline, CDR1 is SNHLY and CDR2 FYNNEI. This CDR3 is 17 amino acids long. The genes are TRBV2 and TRBJ2-5; TRBD2 aligns across 16 bases. The receptor was derived from a boy between 10 and 17 years old in good health and CMV-seronegative. Material for sequencing was PBMCs. CDR3 residues: CASRGTSGRGFQETQYF. CDR3 bases: TGTGCCAGCAGGGGGACTAGCGGGAGGGGGTTCCAAGAGACCCAGTACTTC. The full variable domain, in which reference TRBV2 and TRBJ2-5 provide the parts outside the CDR3, is EPEVTQTPSHQVTQMGQEVILRCVPISNHLYFYWYRQILGQKVEFLVSFYNNEISEKSEIFDDQFSVERPDGSNFTLKIRSTKLEDSAMYFCASRGTSGRGFQETQYFGPGTRLLVL.